This T cell receptor (beta chain) was retrieved from a study of blood T cell repertoires in COVID-19. Profiling relied on immunoSEQ multiplex PCR, and the TCRdb table lists in-frame clones only, not all of them. The repertoire holds under 200,000 clones, with approximately 85% as singletons. Trimming stripped 2 bases from V and 2 bases from J, with 25 bases between. The CDR3 is 20 amino acids. Germline V CDR1 and CDR2: MNHEY, SVGEGT. This chain uses TRBV6-2 or TRBV6-3 with TRBJ2-4; no clear D gene. Sequenced: peripheral blood. The clonotype originates from a woman of 80 years or more with acute or convalescent COVID-19. Here the CDR3 DNA reads TGTGCCAGCAGTTACCCTTTAGTAGGCCCCCAGGTTAGGACCAAAAACATTCAGTACTTC. As protein: CASSYPLVGPQVRTKNIQYF.